The sequence of this TCR beta chain was determined in a study of Ad26.COV2.S vaccination and SARS-CoV-2 variants (dated by TCRdb to the early 2020s). About the study as a whole: Donors in the vaccine arm were drawn from COV1001, a phase I-IIa trial of Ad26.COV2.S in healthy adults that was multicentre, randomized, double-blind and placebo-controlled. Ad26.COV2.S was administered intramuscularly at 5 x 10^10 or 1 x 10^11 viral particles, either as a single shot or as two shots given 56 days apart. Sequencing of the TCRbeta repertoire served to evaluate the specificity and breadth of SARS-CoV-2-reactive T cell receptors following Ad26.COV2.S vaccination. The TCR-sequenced set comprised around 32 samples: about 19 Ad26.COV2.S vaccine recipients, 5 placebo recipients and 8 SARS-CoV-2 convalescent individuals. Trial participants were randomized into five groups of five: low-dose or high-dose Ad26.COV2.S given once or twice, or placebo on both occasions. Blinding of investigators to trial group allocation was maintained during experiments and outcome assessment.

What the research found in general, with its limitations: Higher spike-specific TCR breadth was observed in Ad26.COV2.S recipients than in placebo recipients (P = 0.0014). The authors noted that the TCR breadth and depth analyses may have underestimated total T cell responses. After vaccination, substantial breadth of spike-specific CD8+ and CD4+ T cell responses was reported. Comparable non-spike TCR breadth was observed between vaccine and placebo recipients, consistent with only spike being contained in the vaccine. The study was not powered for comparison of responses between vaccine doses or regimens.

The immunoSEQ Assay was the method used to sequence TCRbeta CDR3 regions. After extraction, genomic DNA underwent amplification by bias-controlled multiplex PCR, followed by high-throughput sequencing. The paper's processing steps were these. To quantify the absolute abundance of every unique TCRbeta CDR3 region, sequences were collapsed and filtered. T cell fraction was estimated by normalizing TCRbeta template counts to usable DNA, with usable DNA measured through amplification of reference genes found in all nucleated cells. Repertoire TCRs were annotated as SARS-CoV-2-specific when V gene, CDR3 amino acid sequence and J gene were exactly matched to a known reactive TCR set. The reference SARS-CoV-2 TCR set was derived from MIRA and filtered for enrichment in COVID-19-positive ImmuneCODE repertoires, a step that removed public or cross-reactive TCRs. Based on the MIRA antigens, annotated TCRs were further analysed at the level of specific ORF or position within ORF. Breadth was defined as annotated unique rearrangements over total unique productive rearrangements; depth was the summed frequency of those rearrangements. Group comparisons of TCR breadth used two-sided Wilcoxon rank-sum tests. The clones in this table, taken by TCRdb from immuneACCESS, are in-frame only. Not every clone is retained; where verified, under half of the shortfall comes from an unresolved V gene, and the cause of the rest is unknown. D and trimming come from the DNA, and the V and J calls and clone size come from that table. This sample lists about 350,000 clones; around 89% were detected once. The ten largest clones capture just under 5% of the sample.

V is reduced by 1 base and J by 10 bases, leaving a spacing of 8 bases between them. The CDR3 spans 12 residues, from the cysteine through the phenylalanine. Only CDR3 DNA is held: 36 bases, read in frame from base 1. About this clone itself: The specificity of this receptor is unknown. One base away there is no much larger clone; base qualities are not given.

Reading the label with the study, this specimen's treatment or condition is: about 20 received Ad26.COV2.S at low or high dose, single or two shots; several received placebo; per-sample allocation not given. For vaccine and placebo recipients, the sequenced repertoires came from samples collected on day 63 after the first injection. Between 29 July and 7 August 2020, Cohort 1b enrolled 20 to 30 adults aged 18-55 years at one site in Boston, USA. As a vaccine, Ad26.COV2.S was a replication-incompetent adenovirus type 26 vector that expressed a prefusion-stabilized SARS-CoV-2 spike protein derived from the original Wuhan strain.

This specimen was peripheral blood, taken in a trial of Ad26.COV2.S vaccine versus placebo. This receptor chain uses TRBV12-3 or TRBV12-4 and TRBJ1-5; no D gene is confidently identified. The TCR sequence derives from a person aged 18-60 years who received the Ad26.COV2.S COVID-19 vaccine or a placebo. The nucleotide sequence reads as follows: TGTGCCAGCAGTTTAGGGAGGCGCCCCCAGCATTTT. Its protein is CASSLGRRPQHF.